This TCR beta chain stems from a study of blood T cells in healthy people across ages. Study observations and caveats: Both higher diversity and more naive CD4+ cells marked long-lived donors when set against aged donors. With donor CMV status unknown, expanded clonotype changes were possibly confounded. PBMC samples, being unsorted, prevented any conclusive comparison of naive and antigen-experienced cells.

The use of a sample-barcoded 5' primer and a J-beta primer mix characterized a second PCR of about 6 to 12 cycles. TCRdb re-derived calls from the 5' RACE reads in MiXCR, one entry per CDR3 protein. The sample has about 1.7 million distinct CDR3 sequences; approximately 28% are singletons. Per the germline V gene, CDR1 is SGHDT and CDR2 is YYEEEE. V gave up 2 bases and J gave up 10 bases; unmatched junction bases: 8. This CDR3 is built from 14 residues. No fewer than 7 million PBMCs went into each sample. This clonotype was seen a few times. The antigen is unknown. The sequenced sample was blood. The sequence was obtained from a woman aged 25 to 39 in good health. The chain recombines TRBV5-6 with TRBJ2-1; 8 bases fit TRBD1. The CDR3 reads CASSFRDRKREQFF. The DNA of the CDR3 is TGTGCCAGCAGCTTTCGGGACAGGAAACGAGAGCAGTTCTTC.